This T cell receptor (beta chain) was captured in a study of coeliac disease. Overall study results and limits: Of coeliac lamina propria samples, about 50% of the 18 held published gliadin-specific TRB sequences, versus 1 of 6 controls. Largely private TRB repertoires meant most sequences were sample-unique. Intraepithelial and lamina propria fractions were not highly pure. Unbiased detection of gliadin-specific T cells was judged not feasible with this approach.

Profiled with immunoSEQ multiplex PCR; TCRdb holds only in-frame clones, not every one. The data contain approximately 1,200 clones, about 69% of them singletons. Worth noting for this clone: Its target is not known.

The CDR3 has 14 residues. The germline gives CDR1 SEHNR, CDR2 FQNEAQ (reference sequence). The ends lost 4 bases at V and 3 bases at J; junction bases unmatched: 1. The receptor comes from a middle-aged woman with celiac disease on a gluten-free diet, and with hypertension. The source material was lamina propria lymphocytes from the gut. J is TRBJ2-5 and V is TRBV7-9; 11 nucleotides line up with TRBD2. DNA of the CDR3: TGTGCCAGCAGCTCGACTAGCGGGAAAGAGACCCAGTACTTC. Amino acid sequence: CASSSTSGKETQYF.